This section outlines one T cell receptor beta chain sequence together with its context. TCRdb reanalyzed the 5' RACE reads and collapses them to one entry per CDR3 protein, without DNA. The sample holds 70,000 to 95,000 distinct CDR3 sequences. These data belong to a study of monozygotic twins with inflammatory bowel disease. The CDR3 totals 16 residues. Germline CDR1 and CDR2: SGHRS and YFSETQ. One blood sample of roughly 2.5 ml was taken from each donor. The chain couples TRBV5-1 to TRBJ1-2. This receptor was obtained from a human donor with ulcerative colitis or Crohn's disease, or a healthy co-twin of an affected twin (not recorded which). Source material: blood. The chain's CDR3 is CASSLFVADLNYGYTF.